The 19 T cell receptor beta chains given below trace back to one sample, sequenced in a study of control samples from healthy donors and cancer patients. Clones were read by immunoSEQ multiplex PCR, and TCRdb kept only the in-frame ones, dropping some. Here the sample spans 110,000 to 150,000 clones, roughly nine tenths being singletons. The sample comprised blood. Receptors originate from a man aged 25 to 40 in good health.

The chain combines TRBV29-1 with TRBJ2-5; 14 positions match TRBD2. The CDR3 runs 14 residues. CDR1 SQVTM and CDR2 ANQGSEA come from the germline V gene. V was pared by 5 bases and J by 7 bases, with 6 bases of the junction left unmatched. CDR3 sequence: CSVQTSGGGVTQYF. The CDR3 bases are TGCAGCGTTCAGACTAGCGGGGGGGGCGTGACCCAGTACTTC.

The J gene is TRBJ2-7, the V gene TRBV6-5; 7 positions match TRBD1. The junction had 2 bases not matched to a gene; V was cut back by 6 bases and J by 3 bases. CDR1 and CDR2 from the germline V gene are MNHEY and SVGAGI. The CDR3 sequence is 12 residues long. The CDR3 spells CASRTGNYEQYF. CDR3 coding DNA: TGTGCCAGCAGGACAGGGAACTACGAGCAGTACTTC.

This clone was seen just once. The chain recombines TRBV10-1 with TRBJ2-7, with unresolved D. Germline loops: CDR1 WNHNN, CDR2 SYGVQD (reference sequence). Between the trimmed V and J ends, which lost 7 bases and 6 bases, there was a span of 13 bases. The CDR3 is 12 amino acids. CDR3 loop: CASKKHSTEQYF. In nucleotides, the CDR3 is TGCGCCAGCAAAAAGCATTCAACCGAGCAGTACTTC.

This chain connects TRBV6-5 to TRBJ1-2; D is undetermined. Germline loops: CDR1 MNHEY, CDR2 SVGAGI. V lost 6 bases and J 3 bases, leaving 14 bases between the germline ends. The CDR3 covers 14 residues. The CDR3 protein is CASSIAGRDYGYTF. The CDR3 DNA reads as TGTGCCAGCAGCATAGCGGGGAGAGACTATGGCTACACCTTC.

This chain links TRBV6-6 with TRBJ1-4, with D possibly TRBD1 on 6 matching bases. Germline CDR1 reads MNHNY; CDR2 reads SVGAGI (reference sequence). The CDR3 is 18 residues long. V lost 5 bases, J lost 4 bases, and 23 bases lay in between. In DNA form, the CDR3 reads TGTGCCAGCAGTCGGATAAACAGGGCCTTCGAAATTAATGAAAAACTGTTTTTT. This gives the protein CASSRINRAFEINEKLFF.

The chain links TRBV25-1 to TRBJ1-4; D is unclear. CDR3 length: 16 amino acids. CDR1 and CDR2 (germline): MGHDK, SYGVNS. V was shortened by 2 bases and J by 7 bases, with 17 bases between the two germline ends. CDR3 nucleotides: TGTGCCAGCAGTGAACTTGATGACGCATTGAGTGAAAAACTGTTTTTT. It encodes CASSELDDALSEKLFF.

J is TRBJ1-3 and V is TRBV16; D not resolved. The CDR3 is 16 residues long. The germline CDR1 and CDR2 sequences are KGHSY and FQNENV. With 0 bases removed from V and 0 bases from J, the gap between germline ends came to 9 bases. CDR3 region: CASSQSPEGSGNTIYF. CDR3 in DNA: TGTGCCAGCAGCCAATCCCCAGAAGGCTCTGGAAACACCATATATTTT.

This clone showed up just once. CDR3 region: CASSLRGLGGEKLFF. CDR3 bases: TGTGCCAGCAGCTTGCGGGGACTCGGCGGTGAAAAACTGTTTTTT. The gene calls are TRBV5-4 and TRBJ1-4; D is possibly TRBD1 (5 bases). CDR1 is SGHNT, CDR2 YYREEE, per germline (reference sequence). The CDR3 loop spans 15 amino acids. V lost 1 base and J lost 7, with 14 bases in between.

Note on this clone: This CDR3 is also generated by other DNA sequences in the sample. This chain joins TRBV7-2 and TRBJ1-1; the D is unclear. Germline values: CDR1 SGHTA, CDR2 FQGNSA. The CDR3 loop spans 12 amino acids. V was shortened by 3 bases and J by 0 bases, with 2 bases between the two germline ends. The CDR3 region has the DNA TGTGCCAGCAGCTTGGTGAACACTGAAGCTTTCTTT. It encodes CASSLVNTEAFF.

The rearrangement joins TRBV2 to TRBJ2-7; 8 positions agree with TRBD1. Germline V lookup: CDR1 SNHLY, CDR2 FYNNEI. V gave up 6 bases and J gave up 2 bases; unmatched junction bases: 0. This CDR3 contains 12 residues. CDR3 DNA: TGTGCCAGCAGACAGGGGGCCTACGAGCAGTACTTC. Translated, it gives CASRQGAYEQYF. The variable domain in full, with the rest retrieved from reference TRBV2 and TRBJ2-7, is EPEVTQTPSHQVTQMGQEVILRCVPISNHLYFYWYRQILGQKVEFLVSFYNNEISEKSEIFDDQFSVERPDGSNFTLKIRSTKLEDSAMYFCASRQGAYEQYFGPGTRLTVT.

V and J are TRBV19 and TRBJ1-1; perhaps TRBD1 as D (6 bases). The ends were cut back, 6 bases at V and 7 bases at J, with 9 bases in the middle. This CDR3 has 11 residues. Germline lookup yields CDR1 LNHDA and CDR2 SQIVND (reference sequence). The CDR3 loop reads CASSLDSEAFF. The CDR3 bases are TGTGCCAGTAGCCTGGACAGTGAAGCTTTCTTT.

This sequence joins TRBV9 and TRBJ2-1; either TRBD1 or TRBD2 may supply D (5 bases each). The CDR3 consists of 13 residues. V was trimmed by 0 bases and J by 5 bases, leaving 6 bases between them. In germline, CDR1 is SGDLS, CDR2 YYNGEE. The CDR3 DNA reads TGTGCCAGCAGCGTAGGAGGGGACAATGAGCAGTTCTTC. Translation: CASSVGGDNEQFF.

The CDR3 spells CASSMTGGDQETQYF. In DNA form, the CDR3 reads TGTGCCAGTAGTATGACCGGGGGGGACCAAGAGACCCAGTACTTC. The rearrangement joins TRBV19 to TRBJ2-5; 8 nucleotides match TRBD2. This CDR3 is built from 15 residues. The V segment lost 3 bases and the J segment 0 bases; nucleotides outside the gene matches: 3. Looked up from germline, CDR1 is LNHDA and CDR2 is SQIVND (reference sequence).

This sequence joins TRBV7-2 and TRBJ2-3; D possibly corresponds to TRBD1 (6 bases). Looked up from germline, CDR1 is SGHTA and CDR2 is FQGNSA. The CDR3 is made up of 14 amino acids. V was trimmed by 4 bases and J by 5 bases, leaving 13 bases between them. CDR3 DNA: TGTGCCAGCAGCTCGGCGGACAGAAGAGATACGCAGTATTTT. It encodes CASSSADRRDTQYF.

This chain connects TRBV3-1 (or the pseudogene TRBV3-2) to TRBJ1-3, with a possible D match to TRBD1 (6 bases). This CDR3 comprises 15 residues. Germline V gives CDR1 LGHDT, CDR2 YNNKEL (reference sequence). Between the trimmed V and J ends, which lost 4 bases and 0 bases, there was a span of 10 bases. As DNA, the CDR3 is TGTGCCAGCAGCCCCCAGGGGATCTCTGGAAACACCATATATTTT. Its translation: CASSPQGISGNTIYF.

CDR3: CASSPGGELANYGYTF. The CDR3 DNA is TGTGCCAGCAGCCCCGGAGGGGAGCTAGCTAACTATGGCTACACCTTC. The chain has TRBV3-1 (or the pseudogene TRBV3-2) and TRBJ1-2; D is possibly TRBD1 (5 bases). The germline V gene encodes CDR1 LGHDT and CDR2 YNNKEL (reference sequence). There are 16 residues in the CDR3. V was cut by 4 bases and J by 0 bases, with 15 bases left in between.

The chain employs TRBV2 and TRBJ2-3; TRBD2 might be the D (6 bases). Trimming took 6 bases from V and 0 from J, leaving 16 bases between them. The CDR3 totals 16 residues. CDR1 is SNHLY, CDR2 FYNNEI, per germline. CDR3 sequence: CASSPRGTGSTDTQYF. In nucleotides, the CDR3 is TGTGCCAGCAGCCCCCGGGGGACGGGAAGCACAGATACGCAGTATTTT.

The rearrangement joins TRBV7-6 to TRBJ2-7; 8 bases match TRBD2. Per the germline V gene, CDR1 is SGHVS and CDR2 is FNYEAQ. CDR3 length: 15 residues. V dropped 1 base and J dropped 2; count of bases not matched to a gene: 4. This CDR3 reads CASSLGSGGAYEQYF. DNA of the CDR3: TGTGCCAGCAGCTTAGGCTCGGGAGGGGCCTACGAGCAGTACTTC.

This clone has a single count. This sequence joins TRBV7-8 and TRBJ2-7, with TRBD2 matching 9 bases. Germline V gene lookup returns CDR1 SGHVS and CDR2 FQNEAQ. The ends lost 2 bases at V and 0 bases at J; junction bases unmatched: 5. This CDR3 region has 16 residues. The CDR3 DNA sequence: TGTGCCAGCAGCTTATTCTCTAGCGGGATCTCCTACGAGCAGTACTTC. It encodes CASSLFSSGISYEQYF.